What follows is one TCR beta chain and its context. The CDR3 totals 14 residues. V shed 3 bases and J 2 bases; nucleotides not matched to a gene: 3. In germline, CDR1 is SGHNT, CDR2 YYREEE (reference sequence). The data originate from a study of blood T cell repertoires in COVID-19. In the study overall: The samples span acute and convalescent COVID-19 from the United States, Italy and Spain.

As processed by the authors: Reference gene primer amplification gave nucleated cell count estimates. Sequencing used immunoSEQ multiplex PCR; TCRdb keeps in-frame clones, though not all of them. V and J calls and clone size are as listed in that table; D and trimming were resolved from the DNA. The data hold 86,000 or so clones, with roughly nine tenths observed a single time. The TCR originated in a woman in her forties or fifties in a cohort sampled during active COVID-19. Source material: peripheral blood. The chain joins TRBV5-4 to TRBJ2-3, with 7 bases that match TRBD1. CDR3 DNA sequence: TGTGCCAGCAGCTCCGGACAGGCCACAGATACGCAGTATTTT. Protein: CASSSGQATDTQYF.